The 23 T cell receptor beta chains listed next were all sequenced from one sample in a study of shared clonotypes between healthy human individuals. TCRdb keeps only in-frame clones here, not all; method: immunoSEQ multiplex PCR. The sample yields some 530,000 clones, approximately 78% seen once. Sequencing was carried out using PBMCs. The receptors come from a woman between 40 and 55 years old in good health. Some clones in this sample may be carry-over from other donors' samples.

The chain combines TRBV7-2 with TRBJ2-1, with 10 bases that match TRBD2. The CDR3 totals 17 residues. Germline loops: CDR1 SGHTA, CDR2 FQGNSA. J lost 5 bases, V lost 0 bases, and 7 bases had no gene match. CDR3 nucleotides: TGTGCCAGCAGCTTAGCCCATCTAGCGGGAGTTAACAATGAGCAGTTCTTC. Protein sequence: CASSLAHLAGVNNEQFF.

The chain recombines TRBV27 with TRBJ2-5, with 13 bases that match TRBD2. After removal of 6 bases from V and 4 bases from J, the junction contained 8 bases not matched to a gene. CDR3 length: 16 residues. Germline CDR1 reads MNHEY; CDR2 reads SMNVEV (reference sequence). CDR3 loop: CASSPGLAGVPETQYF. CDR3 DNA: TGTGCCAGCAGCCCAGGACTAGCGGGAGTCCCAGAGACCCAGTACTTC.

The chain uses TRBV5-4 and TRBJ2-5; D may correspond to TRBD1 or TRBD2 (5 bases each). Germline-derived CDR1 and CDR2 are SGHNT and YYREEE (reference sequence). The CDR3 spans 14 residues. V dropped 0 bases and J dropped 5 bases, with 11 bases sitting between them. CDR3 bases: TGTGCCAGCAGCTTGGCCGGGACGGACGAGACCCAGTACTTC. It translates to CASSLAGTDETQYF.

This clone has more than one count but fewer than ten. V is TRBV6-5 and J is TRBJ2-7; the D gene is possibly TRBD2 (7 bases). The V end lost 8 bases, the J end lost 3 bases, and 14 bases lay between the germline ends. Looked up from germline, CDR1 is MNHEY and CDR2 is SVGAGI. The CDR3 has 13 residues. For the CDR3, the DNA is TGTGCCAGCTCCCTAGGGGGGGGCTACGAGCAGTACTTC. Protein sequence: CASSLGGGYEQYF.

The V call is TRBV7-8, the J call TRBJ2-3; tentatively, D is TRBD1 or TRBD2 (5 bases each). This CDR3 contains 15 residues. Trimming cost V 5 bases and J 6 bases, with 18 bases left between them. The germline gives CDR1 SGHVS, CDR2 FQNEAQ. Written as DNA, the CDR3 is TGTGCCAGCAGCCAGACGGGGCTAGAATCCGATACGCAGTATTTT. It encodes CASSQTGLESDTQYF.

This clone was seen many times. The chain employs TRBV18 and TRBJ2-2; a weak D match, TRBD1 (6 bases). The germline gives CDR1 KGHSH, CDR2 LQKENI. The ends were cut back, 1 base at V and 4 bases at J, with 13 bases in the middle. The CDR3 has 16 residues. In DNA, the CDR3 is TGTGCCAGCTCACCACGTAACAGGGATAGCACCGGGGAGCTGTTTTTT. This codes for CASSPRNRDSTGELFF.

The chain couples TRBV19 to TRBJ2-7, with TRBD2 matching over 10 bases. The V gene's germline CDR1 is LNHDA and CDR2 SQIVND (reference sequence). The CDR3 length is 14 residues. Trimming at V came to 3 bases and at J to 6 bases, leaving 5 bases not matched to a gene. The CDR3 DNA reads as TGTGCCAGTAGTATTCCGGGACTAGCGTCCGAGCAGTACTTC. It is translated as CASSIPGLASEQYF.

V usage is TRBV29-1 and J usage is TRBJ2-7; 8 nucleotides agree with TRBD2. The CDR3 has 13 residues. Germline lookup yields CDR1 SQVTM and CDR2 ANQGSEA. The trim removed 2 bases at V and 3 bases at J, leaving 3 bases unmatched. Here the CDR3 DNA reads TGCAGCGTTGAAACTAGCGGAGACTACGAGCAGTACTTC. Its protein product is CSVETSGDYEQYF.

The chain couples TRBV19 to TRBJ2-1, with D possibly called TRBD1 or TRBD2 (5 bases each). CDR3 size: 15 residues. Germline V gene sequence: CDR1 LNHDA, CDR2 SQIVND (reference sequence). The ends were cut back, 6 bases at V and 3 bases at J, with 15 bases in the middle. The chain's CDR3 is CASSPWGPYYNEQFF. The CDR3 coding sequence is TGTGCCAGTAGCCCGTGGGGACCCTACTACAATGAGCAGTTCTTC. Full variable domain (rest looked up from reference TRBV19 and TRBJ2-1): DGGITQSPKYLFRKEGQNVTLSCEQNLNHDAMYWYRQDPGQGLRLIYYSQIVNDFQKGDIAEGYSVSREKKESFPLTVTSAQKNPTAFYLCASSPWGPYYNEQFFGPGTRLTVL.

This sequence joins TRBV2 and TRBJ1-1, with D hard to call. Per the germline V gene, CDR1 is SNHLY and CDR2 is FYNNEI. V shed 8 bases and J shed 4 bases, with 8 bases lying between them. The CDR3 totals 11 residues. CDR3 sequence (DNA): TGTGCCAGCTGGGGTGGCACTGAAGCTTTCTTT. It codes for CASWGGTEAFF.

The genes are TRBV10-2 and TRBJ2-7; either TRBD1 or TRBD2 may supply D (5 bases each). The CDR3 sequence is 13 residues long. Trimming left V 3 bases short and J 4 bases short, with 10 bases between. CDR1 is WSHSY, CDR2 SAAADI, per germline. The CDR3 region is CASSDGGLYEQYF. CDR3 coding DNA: TGCGCCAGCAGTGATGGGGGTTTATACGAGCAGTACTTC.

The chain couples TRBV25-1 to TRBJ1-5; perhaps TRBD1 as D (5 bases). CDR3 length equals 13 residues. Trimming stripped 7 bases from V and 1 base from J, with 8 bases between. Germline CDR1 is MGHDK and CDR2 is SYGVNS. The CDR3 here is CASMGGSNQPQHF. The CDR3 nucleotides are TGTGCCAGCATGGGGGGGAGCAATCAGCCCCAGCATTTT.

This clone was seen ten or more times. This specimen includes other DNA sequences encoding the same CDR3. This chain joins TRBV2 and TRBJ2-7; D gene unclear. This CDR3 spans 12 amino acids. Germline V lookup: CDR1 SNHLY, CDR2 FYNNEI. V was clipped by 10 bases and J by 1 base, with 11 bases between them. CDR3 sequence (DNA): TGTGCCACCCAGGCACCTTCCTACGAGCAGTACTTC. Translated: CATQAPSYEQYF.

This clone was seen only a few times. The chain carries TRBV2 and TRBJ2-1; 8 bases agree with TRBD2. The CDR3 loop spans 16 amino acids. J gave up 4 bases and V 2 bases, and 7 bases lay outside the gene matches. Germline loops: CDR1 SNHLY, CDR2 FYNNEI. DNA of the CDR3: TGTGCCAGCAGTGAACCGGGACTAGGGCTTTACAATGAGCAGTTCTTC. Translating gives CASSEPGLGLYNEQFF.

The CDR3 loop is CASSMSFNTEAFF. DNA of the CDR3: TGTGCCAGTAGTATGTCTTTTAACACTGAAGCTTTCTTT. This chain joins TRBV19 and TRBJ1-1; D ambiguous. This CDR3 region has 13 residues. V dropped 3 bases and J dropped 2 bases, with 7 bases sitting between them. The V gene's germline CDR1 is LNHDA and CDR2 SQIVND (reference sequence).

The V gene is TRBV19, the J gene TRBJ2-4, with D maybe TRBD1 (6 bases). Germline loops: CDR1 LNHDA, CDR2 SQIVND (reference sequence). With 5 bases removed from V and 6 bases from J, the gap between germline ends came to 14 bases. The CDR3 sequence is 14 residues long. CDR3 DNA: TGTGCCAGTAGTGTCCAACAGGGAGCAAACATTCAGTACTTC. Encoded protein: CASSVQQGANIQYF.

The CDR3 nucleotides read TGTGCCAGTAGTATGGGGCTTTACACTGAAGCTTTCTTT. It yields the protein CASSMGLYTEAFF. The V call is TRBV19, the J call TRBJ1-1; a weak D match, TRBD1 (5 bases). Germline V lookup: CDR1 LNHDA, CDR2 SQIVND (reference sequence). CDR3 length: 13 amino acids. Deletions cut 3 bases from V and 3 bases from J, with 8 bases between.

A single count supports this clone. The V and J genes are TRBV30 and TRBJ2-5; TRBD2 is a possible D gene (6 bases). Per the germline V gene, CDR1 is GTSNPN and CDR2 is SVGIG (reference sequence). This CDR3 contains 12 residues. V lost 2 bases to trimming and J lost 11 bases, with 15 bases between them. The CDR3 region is CAWSSRSGEQYF. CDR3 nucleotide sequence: TGTGCCTGGAGTTCCCGGTCGGGGGAGCAGTACTTC.

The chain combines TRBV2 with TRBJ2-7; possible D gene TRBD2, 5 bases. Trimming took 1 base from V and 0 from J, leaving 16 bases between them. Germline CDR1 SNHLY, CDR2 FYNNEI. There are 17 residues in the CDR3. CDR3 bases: TGTGCCAGCAGTGAAGTCCCGCCTAGGGAGATCTCCTACGAGCAGTACTTC. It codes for CASSEVPPREISYEQYF.

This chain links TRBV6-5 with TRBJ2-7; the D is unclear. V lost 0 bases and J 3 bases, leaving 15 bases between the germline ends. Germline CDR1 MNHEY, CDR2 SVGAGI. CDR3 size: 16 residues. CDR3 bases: TGTGCCAGCAGTTACTCGGCTAATCTCCCAGACTACGAGCAGTACTTC. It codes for CASSYSANLPDYEQYF.

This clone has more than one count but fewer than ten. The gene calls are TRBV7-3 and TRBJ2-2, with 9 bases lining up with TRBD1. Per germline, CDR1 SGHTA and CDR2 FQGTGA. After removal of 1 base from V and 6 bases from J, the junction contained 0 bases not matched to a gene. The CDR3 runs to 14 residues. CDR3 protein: CASSLRDRAGELFF. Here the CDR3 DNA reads TGTGCCAGCAGCTTAAGGGACAGGGCCGGGGAGCTGTTTTTT.

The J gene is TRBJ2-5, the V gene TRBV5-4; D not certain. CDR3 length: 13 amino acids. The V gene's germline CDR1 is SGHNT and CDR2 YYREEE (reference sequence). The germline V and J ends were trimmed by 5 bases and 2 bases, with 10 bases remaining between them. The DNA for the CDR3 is TGTGCCAGCAGGCGTGAACAGCAAGAGACCCAGTACTTC. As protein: CASRREQQETQYF.

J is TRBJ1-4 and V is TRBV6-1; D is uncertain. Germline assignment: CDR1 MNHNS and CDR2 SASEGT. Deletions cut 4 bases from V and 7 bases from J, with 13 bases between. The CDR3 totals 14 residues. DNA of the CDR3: TGTGCCAGCAGTGTGGACCATGATTTTGAAAAACTGTTTTTT. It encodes CASSVDHDFEKLFF.